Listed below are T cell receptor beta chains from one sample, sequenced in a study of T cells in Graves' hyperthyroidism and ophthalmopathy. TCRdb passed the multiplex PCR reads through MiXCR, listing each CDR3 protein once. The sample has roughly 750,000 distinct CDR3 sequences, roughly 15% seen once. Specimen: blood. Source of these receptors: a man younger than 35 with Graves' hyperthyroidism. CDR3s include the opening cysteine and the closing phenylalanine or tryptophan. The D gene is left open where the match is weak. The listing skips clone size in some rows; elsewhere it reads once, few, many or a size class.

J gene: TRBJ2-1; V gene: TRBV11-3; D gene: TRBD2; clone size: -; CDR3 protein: CASSLRSLAGGIIYSEQFF; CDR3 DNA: TGTGCCAGCAGCTTAAGGTCGCTAGCGGGAGGGATAATCTATAGTGAGCAGTTCTTC
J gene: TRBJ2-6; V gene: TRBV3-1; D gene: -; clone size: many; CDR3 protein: CASSPGFSGANVLTF; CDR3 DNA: TGTGCCAGCAGCCCTGGGTTTTCTGGGGCCAACGTCCTGACTTTC
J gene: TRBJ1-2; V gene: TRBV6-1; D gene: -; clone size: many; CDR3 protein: CASAPSNYGYTF; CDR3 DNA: TGTGCCAGCGCGCCTTCTAACTATGGCTACACCTTC
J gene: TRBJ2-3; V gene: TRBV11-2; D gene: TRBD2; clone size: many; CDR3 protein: CASSRRGSGKKTDTQYF; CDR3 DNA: TGTGCCAGCAGCCGCCGAGGTAGCGGGAAAAAAACAGATACGCAGTATTTT
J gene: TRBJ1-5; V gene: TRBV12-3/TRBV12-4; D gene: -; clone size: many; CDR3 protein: CASSYSQDNQPQHF; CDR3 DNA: TGTGCCAGCAGTTATTCGCAAGACAATCAGCCCCAGCATTTT
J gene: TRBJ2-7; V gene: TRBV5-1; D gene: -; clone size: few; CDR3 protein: CASSLMVGVSSYEQYF; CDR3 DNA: TGCGCCAGCAGCTTGATGGTGGGGGTTAGCTCCTACGAGCAGTACTTC
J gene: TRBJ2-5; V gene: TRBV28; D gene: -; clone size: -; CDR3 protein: CASSPREGTSYQETQYF; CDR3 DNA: TGTGCCAGCAGTCCCCGGGAAGGGACCTCGTACCAAGAGACCCAGTACTTC
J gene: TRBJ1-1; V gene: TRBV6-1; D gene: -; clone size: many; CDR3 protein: CASSRADTEAFF; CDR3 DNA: TGTGCCAGCAGCCGGGCGGACACTGAAGCTTTCTTT
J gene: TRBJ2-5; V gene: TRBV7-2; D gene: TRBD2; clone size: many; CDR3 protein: CASSRVRTSGTQYF; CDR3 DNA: TGTGCCAGCAGCAGGGTGAGGACTAGCGGGACCCAGTACTTC
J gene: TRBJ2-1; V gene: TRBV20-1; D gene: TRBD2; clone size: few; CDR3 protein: CSAPRVAGYNEQFF; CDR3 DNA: TGCAGTGCCCCGAGGGTAGCGGGATACAATGAGCAGTTCTTC
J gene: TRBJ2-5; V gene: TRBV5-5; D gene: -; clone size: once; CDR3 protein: CATTEGLGVTQETQYF; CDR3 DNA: TGTGCCACCACGGAAGGACTGGGGGTCACCCAAGAGACCCAGTACTTC
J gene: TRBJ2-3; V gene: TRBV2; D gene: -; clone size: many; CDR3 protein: CASSQGPDTQYF; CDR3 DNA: TGTGCCAGCAGTCAAGGGCCAGATACGCAGTATTTT
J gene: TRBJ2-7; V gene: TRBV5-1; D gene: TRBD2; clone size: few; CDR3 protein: CASSPGGLATHHYEQYF; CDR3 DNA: TGCGCCAGCAGCCCTGGGGGACTAGCGACCCATCATTACGAGCAGTACTTC
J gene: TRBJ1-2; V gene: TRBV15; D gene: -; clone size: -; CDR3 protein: CATSRDLGSGGYTF; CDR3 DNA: TGTGCCACCAGCAGAGATTTGGGGTCCGGTGGCTACACCTTC
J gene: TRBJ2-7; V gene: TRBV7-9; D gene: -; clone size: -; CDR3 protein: CASSSRTASAYEQYF; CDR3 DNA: TGTGCCAGCAGTTCCAGGACGGCCAGCGCCTACGAGCAGTACTTC
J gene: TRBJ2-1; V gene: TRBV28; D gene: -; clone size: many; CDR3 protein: CASSSTGLPSGDEQFF; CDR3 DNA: TGTGCCAGCAGTTCGACGGGGCTCCCTTCCGGCGATGAGCAGTTCTTC
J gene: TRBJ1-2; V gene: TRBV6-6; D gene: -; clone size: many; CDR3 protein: CASSYSGAGPKNGYTF; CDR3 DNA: TGTGCCAGCAGTTACTCCGGGGCAGGGCCAAAGAATGGCTACACCTTC
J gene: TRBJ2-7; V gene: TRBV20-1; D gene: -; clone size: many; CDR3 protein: CSAILRGRTYEQYF; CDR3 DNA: TGCAGTGCTATTCTAAGGGGGAGGACCTACGAGCAGTACTTC
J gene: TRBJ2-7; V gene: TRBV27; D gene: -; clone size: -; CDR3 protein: CASSREQGRAYEQYF; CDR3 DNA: TGTGCCAGCAGTAGGGAACAGGGGAGGGCCTACGAGCAGTACTTC
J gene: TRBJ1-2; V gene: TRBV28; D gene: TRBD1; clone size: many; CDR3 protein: CASRGTGTNYGYTF; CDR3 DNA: TGTGCCAGCAGGGGGACAGGGACTAACTATGGCTACACCTTC
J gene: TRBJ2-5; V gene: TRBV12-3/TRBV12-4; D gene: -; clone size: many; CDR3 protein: CASSLTLQETQYF; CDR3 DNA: TGTGCCAGCAGTTTGACACTCCAAGAGACCCAGTACTTC
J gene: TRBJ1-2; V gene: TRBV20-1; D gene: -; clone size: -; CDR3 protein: CSAPHMRGGSGYTF; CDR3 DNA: TGCAGTGCGCCCCATATGAGGGGCGGATCAGGCTACACCTTC
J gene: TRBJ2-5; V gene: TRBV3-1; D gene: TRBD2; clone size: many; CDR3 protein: CASSPDGTSGTQYF; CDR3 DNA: TGTGCCAGCAGCCCTGACGGGACTAGCGGGACCCAGTACTTC
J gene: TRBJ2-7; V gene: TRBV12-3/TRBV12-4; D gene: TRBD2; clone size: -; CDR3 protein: CASSPYTQAGNEQYF; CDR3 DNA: TGTGCCAGCAGTCCATATACTCAAGCGGGAAACGAGCAGTACTTC
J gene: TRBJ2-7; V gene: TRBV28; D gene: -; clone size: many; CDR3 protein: CASSGMEYEQYF; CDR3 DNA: TGTGCCAGCAGTGGAATGGAGTACGAGCAGTACTTC
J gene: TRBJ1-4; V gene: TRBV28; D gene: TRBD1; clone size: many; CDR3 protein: CASSWDREKLFF; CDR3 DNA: TGTGCCAGCAGTTGGGACAGGGAAAAACTGTTTTTT
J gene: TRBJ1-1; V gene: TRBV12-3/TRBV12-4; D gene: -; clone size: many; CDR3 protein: CASSRPNTEAFF; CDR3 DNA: TGTGCCAGCAGCCGGCCGAACACTGAAGCTTTCTTT
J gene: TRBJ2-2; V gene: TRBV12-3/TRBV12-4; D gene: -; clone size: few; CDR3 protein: CASTEGTKATGELFF; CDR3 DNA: TGTGCCAGCACCGAGGGGACCAAGGCAACCGGGGAGCTGTTTTTT
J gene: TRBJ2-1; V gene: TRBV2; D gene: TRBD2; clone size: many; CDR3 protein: CASSVGLAIEQFF; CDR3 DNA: TGTGCCAGCAGTGTCGGACTAGCCATTGAGCAGTTCTTC
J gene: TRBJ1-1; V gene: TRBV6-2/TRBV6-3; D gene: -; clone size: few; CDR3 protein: CASSYPQGLGGNTEAFF; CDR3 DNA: TGTGCCAGCAGTTACCCCCAGGGCCTGGGGGGGAACACTGAAGCTTTCTTT
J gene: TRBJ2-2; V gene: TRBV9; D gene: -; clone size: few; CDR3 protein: CASSLHRAGELFF; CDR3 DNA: TGTGCCAGCAGCCTCCACAGGGCCGGGGAGCTGTTTTTT
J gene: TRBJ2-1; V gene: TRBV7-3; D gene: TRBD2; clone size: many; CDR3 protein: CASSPSGGGSNEQFF; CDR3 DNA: TGTGCCAGCAGTCCATCCGGGGGGGGTAGCAATGAGCAGTTCTTC
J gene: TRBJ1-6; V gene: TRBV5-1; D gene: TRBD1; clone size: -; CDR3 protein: CASREPGTGESPLHF; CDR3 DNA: TGCGCCAGCAGGGAACCCGGGACAGGGGAATCACCCCTCCACTTT
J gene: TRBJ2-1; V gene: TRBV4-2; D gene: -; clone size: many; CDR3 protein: CASSQDAEEQFF; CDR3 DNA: TGTGCCAGCAGCCAAGATGCGGAGGAGCAGTTCTTC
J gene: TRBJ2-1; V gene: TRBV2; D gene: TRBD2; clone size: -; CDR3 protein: CASSDRTSGIGNEQFF; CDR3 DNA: TGTGCCAGCAGTGACCGGACTAGCGGGATAGGCAATGAGCAGTTCTTC
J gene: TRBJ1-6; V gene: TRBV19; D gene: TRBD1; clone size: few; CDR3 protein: CASSIEDRGLSPLHF; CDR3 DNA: TGTGCCAGTAGTATAGAAGACAGGGGGCTTTCACCCCTCCACTTT
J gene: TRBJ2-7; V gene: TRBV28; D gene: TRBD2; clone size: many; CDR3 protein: CASSVRTSGSYEQYF; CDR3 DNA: TGTGCCAGCAGTGTGCGGACTAGCGGGAGTTACGAGCAGTACTTC
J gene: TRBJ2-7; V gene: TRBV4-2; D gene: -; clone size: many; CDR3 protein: CASSLPGRGAYEQYF; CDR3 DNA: TGTGCCAGCAGCCTGCCGGGACGTGGGGCGTACGAGCAGTACTTC
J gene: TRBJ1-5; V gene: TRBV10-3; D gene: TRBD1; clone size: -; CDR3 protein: CAISARQGSSNQPQHF; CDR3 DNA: TGTGCCATCAGTGCCCGACAGGGTTCGAGCAATCAGCCCCAGCATTTT
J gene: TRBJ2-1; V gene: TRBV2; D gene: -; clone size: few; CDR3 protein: CASTKYEQFF; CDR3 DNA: TGTGCCAGCACAAAGTATGAGCAGTTCTTC
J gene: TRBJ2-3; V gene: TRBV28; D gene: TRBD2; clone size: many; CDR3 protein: CASLTAGASTDTQYF; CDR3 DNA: TGTGCCAGCTTGACAGCGGGAGCTAGCACAGATACGCAGTATTTT
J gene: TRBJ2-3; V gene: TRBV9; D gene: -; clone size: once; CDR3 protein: CASSVSLTDTQYF; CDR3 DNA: TGTGCCAGCAGCGTAAGCCTCACAGATACGCAGTATTTT
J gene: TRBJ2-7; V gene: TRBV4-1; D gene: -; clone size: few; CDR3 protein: CASSQDLGGATSEQYF; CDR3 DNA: TGCGCCAGCAGCCAAGATTTAGGCGGGGCCACCTCCGAGCAGTACTTC
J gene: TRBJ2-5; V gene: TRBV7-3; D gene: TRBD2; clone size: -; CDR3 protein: CASSAGGGSSYERGVETQYF; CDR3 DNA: TGTGCCAGCAGCGCGGGGGGGGGGAGCTCCTACGAGCGGGGTGTCGAGACCCAGTACTTC
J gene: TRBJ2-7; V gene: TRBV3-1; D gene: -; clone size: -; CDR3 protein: CASSQDQVSRYEQCF; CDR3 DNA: TGTGCCAGCAGCCAAGATCAGGTTAGTAGGTACGAGCAGTGCTTC
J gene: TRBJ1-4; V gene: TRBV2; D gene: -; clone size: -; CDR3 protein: CASKPGQPNEKLFF; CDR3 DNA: TGTGCCAGCAAGCCGGGTCAACCTAATGAAAAACTGTTTTTT
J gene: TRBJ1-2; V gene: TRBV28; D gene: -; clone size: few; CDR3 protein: CASSPPGRTTYGYTF; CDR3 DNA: TGTGCCAGCAGCCCGCCGGGACGGACGACCTATGGCTACACCTTC
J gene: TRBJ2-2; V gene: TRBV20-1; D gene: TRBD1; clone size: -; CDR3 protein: CSGRQGTLSTGELFF; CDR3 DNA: TGCAGTGGTAGACAGGGGACTTTAAGCACCGGGGAGCTGTTTTTT
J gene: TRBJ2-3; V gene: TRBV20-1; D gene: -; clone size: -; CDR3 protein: CSASGSTHSTDTQYF; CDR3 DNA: TGCAGTGCTAGCGGGAGCACCCATAGCACAGATACGCAGTATTTT
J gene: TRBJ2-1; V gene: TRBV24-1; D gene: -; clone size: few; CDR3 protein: CATSEARDNEQFF; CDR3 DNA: TGTGCCACCAGTGAAGCACGGGACAATGAGCAGTTCTTC
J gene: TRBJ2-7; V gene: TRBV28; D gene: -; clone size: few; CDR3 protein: CASSFLGQSSYEQYF; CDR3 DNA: TGTGCCAGCAGTTTCTTGGGACAAAGCTCCTACGAGCAGTACTTC
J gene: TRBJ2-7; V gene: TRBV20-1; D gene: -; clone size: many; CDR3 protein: CSANGLSYEQYF; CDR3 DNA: TGCAGTGCCAATGGGCTGTCCTACGAGCAGTACTTC
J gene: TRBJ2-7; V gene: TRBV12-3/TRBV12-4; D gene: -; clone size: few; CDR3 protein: CASSDDAAYEQYF; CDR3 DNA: TGTGCCAGCAGCGACGACGCTGCCTACGAGCAGTACTTC
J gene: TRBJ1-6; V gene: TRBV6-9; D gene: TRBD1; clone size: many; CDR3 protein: CASSYSGQGNSPLHF; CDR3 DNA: TGTGCCAGCAGTTATTCGGGACAGGGAAATTCACCCCTCCACTTT
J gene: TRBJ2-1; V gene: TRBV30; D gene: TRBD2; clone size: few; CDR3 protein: CAWSASGVLYNEQFF; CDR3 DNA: TGTGCCTGGAGTGCTAGCGGGGTCCTCTACAATGAGCAGTTCTTC